Shown below are 28 T cell receptor beta chains from a single sample sequenced in a study of identifying expanded T cells in peripheral blood. Profiling relied on immunoSEQ multiplex PCR, and the TCRdb table lists in-frame clones only, not all of them. The profile shows about 110,000 clones, roughly nine tenths of them singletons. Sample: blood. The source of these receptors is a person aged 18 to 69 in good health.

The table lists this clone with a count of one. V usage is TRBV2 and J usage is TRBJ2-1, with D unclear. The V gene's germline CDR1 is SNHLY and CDR2 FYNNEI. The CDR3 contains 12 residues. Trimming removed 1 base from V and 3 bases from J, with 1 base in between. The CDR3, as DNA: TGTGCCAGCAGTGAAGACTACAATGAGCAGTTCTTC. This codes for CASSEDYNEQFF.

The CDR3 DNA is TGTGCCAGCAGCCTGACAGGGGGCGGAAACACCATATATTTT. Its protein is CASSLTGGGNTIYF. The chain links TRBV5-4 to TRBJ1-3; 10 positions match TRBD1. The germline gives CDR1 SGHNT, CDR2 YYREEE (reference sequence). CDR3 length: 14 residues. The J segment lost 4 bases and the V segment lost 4 bases, leaving 2 bases of the junction unmatched.

This clone was seen only once. The chain employs TRBV6-5 and TRBJ1-2; D not certain. The CDR3 has 14 amino acids. With 2 bases removed from V and 5 bases from J, the gap between germline ends came to 12 bases. Germline CDR1 reads MNHEY; CDR2 reads SVGAGI. The CDR3 region is CASSYGVKGYGYTF. The DNA for the CDR3 is TGTGCCAGCAGTTACGGGGTCAAGGGATATGGCTACACCTTC.

The chain uses TRBV28 and TRBJ2-1, with D perhaps given as TRBD1 or TRBD2 (5 bases each). This CDR3 region has 18 residues. V was shortened by 3 bases and J by 7 bases, with 25 bases between the two germline ends. Germline V gene lookup returns CDR1 MDHEN and CDR2 SYDVKM. For the CDR3, the DNA is TGTGCCAGCAGTTTCTTGGCTGGGGGTCAAGAGGGGATGAATGAGCAGTTCTTC. Translated, it gives CASSFLAGGQEGMNEQFF.

The chain has TRBV7-9 and TRBJ2-7, with 8 nucleotides matching TRBD1. This CDR3 is built from 16 residues. Germline assignment: CDR1 SEHNR and CDR2 FQNEAQ (reference sequence). The ends lost 4 bases at V and 7 bases at J; junction bases unmatched: 15. The CDR3 loop reads CASSSRGTGVISEQYF. In nucleotides, the CDR3 is TGTGCCAGCAGCTCAAGGGGGACAGGAGTAATATCAGAGCAGTACTTC.

The DNA of the CDR3 is TGTGCCAGCAGCTTGGGGTCAGGGGGGCGCTCAATTCAGCCCCAGCATTTT. This gives the protein CASSLGSGGRSIQPQHF. V is TRBV5-6 and J is TRBJ1-5, with TRBD1 matching over 7 bases. V lost 0 bases and J lost 6; bases outside the gene matches: 12. Germline lookup yields CDR1 SGHDT and CDR2 YYEEEE. The CDR3 covers 17 residues.

The genes are TRBV29-1 and TRBJ2-1, with D perhaps TRBD1 (5 bases). Germline CDR1 and CDR2: SQVTM and ANQGSEA. V was clipped by 0 bases and J by 9 bases, with 12 bases between them. The CDR3 covers 13 residues. CDR3 DNA sequence: TGCAGCGTTGAAGATCAGGCAGGGCTTGAGCAGTTCTTC. This sequence encodes CSVEDQAGLEQFF.

The chain has TRBV11-1 and TRBJ2-5; D could derive from TRBD1 or TRBD2 (5 bases each). This CDR3 comprises 14 residues. The V and J ends lost 5 bases and 1 base respectively, with 11 bases between them. Germline V lookup: CDR1 SGHAT, CDR2 FQDESV (reference sequence). The CDR3 DNA reads as TGTGCCAGCAGCCGGGGACCGACCCAAGAGACCCAGTACTTC. This gives the protein CASSRGPTQETQYF.

V gene TRBV18 combines with J gene TRBJ2-5, with 7 bases aligning to TRBD1. This CDR3 comprises 13 residues. CDR1 and CDR2 from the germline V gene are KGHSH and LQKENI. V was pared by 5 bases and J by 4 bases, with 4 bases of the junction left unmatched. The DNA of the CDR3 is TGTGCCAGCTCAACAGGGGTGGGAGAGACCCAGTACTTC. Its translation is CASSTGVGETQYF.

The chain is built from TRBV6-6 and TRBJ1-1, with TRBD1 identical over 9 bases. Germline-derived CDR1 and CDR2 are MNHNY and SVGAGI (reference sequence). The CDR3 is made up of 14 amino acids. Trimming cost V 8 bases and J 5 bases; bases outside gene matches: 9. The CDR3 DNA follows: TGTGCCAGCCGAAACGACAGGGGGAGAACTGAAGCTTTCTTT. It encodes CASRNDRGRTEAFF.

Here the CDR3 reads CASSSIGQGARNEQFF. In nucleotides, the CDR3 is TGCGCCAGCAGCTCTATAGGACAGGGGGCCAGGAATGAGCAGTTCTTC. The chain recombines TRBV5-1 with TRBJ2-1; 11 bases match TRBD1. The CDR3 consists of 16 residues. Germline-derived CDR1 and CDR2 are SGHRS and YFSETQ. V shed 3 bases, J shed 7 bases, and the junction held 9 bases outside the gene matches.

V gene TRBV2 combines with J gene TRBJ2-3; D gene uncertain. Germline assignment: CDR1 SNHLY and CDR2 FYNNEI. The CDR3 has 15 residues. Trimming took 4 bases from V and 2 from J, leaving 13 bases between them. The CDR3 is CASSGYESTTDTQYF. The CDR3 DNA sequence: TGTGCCAGCAGTGGTTACGAGAGTACCACAGATACGCAGTATTTT. Full variable domain (remainder filled in from reference TRBV2 and TRBJ2-3): EPEVTQTPSHQVTQMGQEVILRCVPISNHLYFYWYRQILGQKVEFLVSFYNNEISEKSEIFDDQFSVERPDGSNFTLKIRSTKLEDSAMYFCASSGYESTTDTQYFGPGTRLTVL.

The chain joins TRBV2 to TRBJ2-1, with TRBD2 matching over 15 bases. V lost 4 bases, J lost 9 bases, and 7 bases stayed unmatched. Germline V gene sequence: CDR1 SNHLY, CDR2 FYNNEI. The CDR3 covers 16 residues. The CDR3 coding sequence is TGTGCCAGCAGTGCCGGGACTAGCGGGGGGTACGGTGAGCAGTTCTTC. This gives the protein CASSAGTSGGYGEQFF.

J is TRBJ2-7 and V is TRBV6-6; 8 nucleotides agree with TRBD1. This CDR3 spans 15 amino acids. Germline assignment: CDR1 MNHNY and CDR2 SVGAGI (reference sequence). Germline trimming cut 6 bases from V and 0 bases from J; bases unmatched to any gene: 7. CDR3 DNA sequence: TGTGCCAGCAGGCTACAGGGGGTAAGCTCCTACGAGCAGTACTTC. Amino acid sequence: CASRLQGVSSYEQYF.

V gene TRBV7-9 combines with J gene TRBJ2-1, with 8 nucleotides matching TRBD1. Germline assignment: CDR1 SEHNR and CDR2 FQNEAQ (reference sequence). The CDR3 contains 17 residues. V lost 8 bases to trimming and J lost 12 bases; unmatched junction nucleotides: 24. The CDR3 DNA reads TGTGCCAGCGGGGGAGACAGGGGCCGGGATGCCCCTTTAGGGCAGTTCTTC. It codes for CASGGDRGRDAPLGQFF.

The gene calls are TRBV11-2 and TRBJ1-1; no clear D gene. Trimming left V 0 bases short and J 4 bases short, with 6 bases between. The V gene's germline CDR1 is SGHAT and CDR2 FQNNGV. The CDR3 is 13 amino acids. The CDR3 DNA reads TGTGCCAGCAGCTTAGACAGATCCACTGAAGCTTTCTTT. Its translation: CASSLDRSTEAFF.

The chain recombines TRBV5-1 with TRBJ1-1, with a tentative D call TRBD1 (5 bases). The CDR3 sequence is 13 residues long. V shed 7 bases and J shed 1 base, with 11 bases lying between them. The germline V gene encodes CDR1 SGHRS and CDR2 YFSETQ. The CDR3 loop reads CASGQGQNTEAFF. Here the CDR3 DNA reads TGCGCCAGCGGACAAGGTCAGAACACTGAAGCTTTCTTT. Supplemented by reference TRBV5-1 and TRBJ1-1, the full variable domain reads KAGVTQTPRYLIKTRGQQVTLSCSPISGHRSVSWYQQTPGQGLQFLFEYFSETQRNKGNFPGRFSGRQFSNSRSEMNVSTLELGDSALYLCASGQGQNTEAFFGQGTRLTVV.

The CDR3 DNA sequence: TGTGCCAGCCGGGATCGGGGGTTTAGCTCCTATAATTCACCCCTCCACTTT. Amino acid sequence: CASRDRGFSSYNSPLHF. This chain uses TRBV2 with TRBJ1-6, with D possibly matching TRBD1 (5 bases). The CDR3 consists of 17 residues. CDR1 is SNHLY, CDR2 FYNNEI, per germline. The V gene lost 8 bases and the J gene lost 0 bases, with 17 bases spanning the gap.

V and J are TRBV2 and TRBJ2-3; 13 bases agree with TRBD2. Unmatched junction bases numbered 4, after V lost 4 bases and J lost 6 bases. This CDR3 is 15 amino acids long. CDR1 is SNHLY, CDR2 FYNNEI, per germline. The CDR3 DNA is TGTGCCAGCAGTGGGACTAGCGGGAGTAGGGATACGCAGTATTTT. It encodes CASSGTSGSRDTQYF.

This rearrangement joins TRBV6-5 to TRBJ2-7; TRBD1 matches at 8 bases. Trimming cost V 1 base and J 6 bases; bases outside gene matches: 8. The CDR3 has 15 amino acids. The V gene's germline CDR1 is MNHEY and CDR2 SVGAGI. In DNA form, the CDR3 reads TGTGCCAGCAGTTACTATGGACAGGGAAATGGCGAGCAGTACTTC. It is translated as CASSYYGQGNGEQYF.

The chain links TRBV9 to TRBJ2-7; TRBD1 aligns across 7 bases. In germline, CDR1 is SGDLS, CDR2 YYNGEE. J was trimmed by 1 base and V by 3 bases; bases with no gene match: 13. The CDR3 runs 17 residues. CDR3 loop: CASSADGQAFSSYEQYF. The CDR3 coding sequence is TGTGCCAGCAGCGCCGATGGACAGGCGTTCTCTTCCTACGAGCAGTACTTC. Full variable domain (rest looked up from reference TRBV9 and TRBJ2-7): DSGVTQTPKHLITATGQRVTLRCSPRSGDLSVYWYQQSLDQGLQFLIQYYNGEERAKGNILERFSAQQFPDLHSELNLSSLELGDSALYFCASSADGQAFSSYEQYFGPGTRLTVT.

In this sample, this clone turned up once. The genes are TRBV6-4 and TRBJ2-3, with 8 positions matching TRBD2. This CDR3 contains 14 residues. The V gene end was trimmed by 6 bases and the J gene end by 5 bases; junction bases not matched to a gene: 7. Germline V gene sequence: CDR1 MRHNA, CDR2 SNTAGT. DNA for the CDR3: TGTGCCAGCAGACTCGGGGGGGCCGGAGATACGCAGTATTTT. It codes for CASRLGGAGDTQYF.

This chain joins TRBV27 and TRBJ2-7, with 7 positions matching TRBD1. This CDR3 is built from 14 residues. Germline CDR1 is MNHEY and CDR2 is SMNVEV (reference sequence). The ends lost 6 bases at V and 1 base at J; junction bases unmatched: 6. The CDR3 coding sequence is TGTGCCAGCAGCGACAGGGCCCTATCCTACGAGCAGTACTTC. Amino acid sequence: CASSDRALSYEQYF.

The V call is TRBV27, the J call TRBJ2-7, with D hard to call. CDR1 is MNHEY and CDR2 is SMNVEV in the germline V gene (reference sequence). Trimming pared 4 bases from V and 6 bases from J, leaving 10 bases between. The CDR3 is 12 residues long. In nucleotides, the CDR3 is TGTGCCAGCAGTTCCGGACGTAGCGAGCAGTACTTC. Translated, it gives CASSSGRSEQYF.

The chain carries TRBV27 and TRBJ2-7, with a weak D call TRBD2 (5 bases). V shed 7 bases and J shed 2 bases, with 21 bases lying between them. The CDR3 covers 16 residues. Germline CDR1 MNHEY, CDR2 SMNVEV (reference sequence). This CDR3 reads CASTLPPATGTYEQYF. In DNA, the CDR3 is TGTGCCAGCACTCTTCCCCCTGCGACGGGGACCTACGAGCAGTACTTC.

The genes are TRBV18 and TRBJ2-7; no reliable D call. This CDR3 is built from 14 residues. V lost 2 bases and J lost 2, with 10 bases in between. CDR1 is KGHSH, CDR2 LQKENI, per germline. CDR3 nucleotide sequence: TGTGCCAGCTCACCAAGAGACGGCGCCTACGAGCAGTACTTC. As protein: CASSPRDGAYEQYF.

This clone was seen more than once but under ten times. The chain uses TRBV4-1 and TRBJ2-7; D gene ambiguous. Germline-derived CDR1 and CDR2 are MGHRA and YSYEKL. This CDR3 is 14 amino acids long. V was clipped by 4 bases and J by 1 base, with 11 bases between them. Here the CDR3 reads CASSLLAGSYEQYF. CDR3 nucleotides: TGCGCCAGCAGCCTTTTGGCAGGATCCTACGAGCAGTACTTC.

This clone was detected only once. The rearrangement uses TRBV4-1 and TRBJ2-5, with D unclear. The CDR3 covers 14 residues. In germline, CDR1 is MGHRA, CDR2 YSYEKL. The V end lost 4 bases, the J end lost 2 bases, and 11 bases lay between the germline ends. The CDR3 loop reads CASSRGRMQETQYF. In nucleotides, the CDR3 is TGCGCCAGCAGCCGCGGACGGATGCAAGAGACCCAGTACTTC.